Below, 11 T cell receptor beta chains from the same sample are listed, as sequenced in a study of T-cell reconstitution after alpha-beta-depleted transplantation in children. TCRbeta library preparation incorporated unique molecular identifiers. TCRdb re-called the PCR reads with MiXCR, one entry per CDR3 protein. This sample yields around 480,000 distinct CDR3 sequences, of which over 25% are seen a single time; 2% to 3% belongs to the top ten. The specimen was PBMCs from the stem cell graft donor, collected from the stem cell graft. The receptors shown here come from a human donor who donated a stem cell graft to a child with aplastic anemia.

This clonotype was seen a handful of times. The chain recombines TRBV15 with TRBJ2-3, with TRBD2 as a possible D gene (6 bases). The V and J ends lost 1 base and 5 bases respectively, with 10 bases between them. The CDR3 has 14 residues. Germline V gene data show CDR1 as LNHNV and CDR2 as YYDKDF (reference sequence). The CDR3 sequence is CATSRAGVRDTQYF. The CDR3 DNA reads as TGTGCCACCAGCAGAGCGGGAGTGCGAGATACGCAGTATTTT.

J is TRBJ2-1 and V is TRBV13; 10 positions agree with TRBD2. V lost 5 bases, J lost 5 bases, and 9 bases stayed unmatched. Germline CDR1 is PRHDT and CDR2 is FYEKMQ (reference sequence). The CDR3 has 16 residues. Written as DNA, the CDR3 is TGTGCCAGCAGCGCGCTAGCGGGAGTTGTCGACAATGAGCAGTTCTTC. This gives the protein CASSALAGVVDNEQFF.

CDR3 in DNA: TGTGCCAGCAGCTTAAAACTAGAATTCCAGGCTTTCTTT. This encodes CASSLKLEFQAFF. The chain employs TRBV11-1 and TRBJ1-1; D is ambiguous. Trimming took 2 bases from V and 11 from J, leaving 15 bases between them. Germline V gene data show CDR1 as SGHAT and CDR2 as FQDESV (reference sequence). The CDR3 length is 13 residues.

The genes are TRBV5-1 and TRBJ2-5; 7 nucleotides match TRBD2. The ends lost 3 bases at V and 0 bases at J; junction bases unmatched: 14. In germline, CDR1 is SGHRS, CDR2 YFSETQ. This CDR3 has 18 residues. CDR3 sequence (DNA): TGCGCCAGCAGCTGGGGGTCCGGGACTAATACGTACCAAGAGACCCAGTACTTC. This translates into CASSWGSGTNTYQETQYF.

This clonotype has just a few counts. The genes are TRBV29-1 and TRBJ1-5, with 8 bases lining up with TRBD1. CDR1 and CDR2 from the germline V gene are SQVTM and ANQGSEA. Germline trimming cut 5 bases from V and 5 bases from J; bases unmatched to any gene: 5. The CDR3 covers 13 residues. The CDR3 reads CSVPGQDDQPQHF. The CDR3 bases are TGCAGCGTTCCGGGACAGGATGATCAGCCCCAGCATTTT.

This CDR3 reads CASKFRGQWGSGDTGELFF. The DNA of the CDR3 is TGTGCCAGCAAGTTTAGAGGACAGTGGGGATCCGGTGACACCGGGGAGCTGTTTTTT. The chain has TRBV12-3 or TRBV12-4 and TRBJ2-2, with D possibly TRBD1 on 6 matching bases. The CDR3 runs to 19 residues. V was cut by 7 bases and J by 3 bases, with 27 bases left in between.

This clonotype was seen more than once but under ten times. The genes are TRBV27 and TRBJ1-6; 8 nucleotides agree with TRBD1. Germline V CDR1 and CDR2: MNHEY, SMNVEV (reference sequence). The V and J ends lost 6 bases and 2 bases, in that order; junction bases with no gene match: 9. The CDR3 runs 17 residues. The DNA for the CDR3 is TGTGCCAGCAGGCCCCTCAGGGGGCACCCCTATAATTCACCCCTCCACTTT. This encodes CASRPLRGHPYNSPLHF.

In this sample, this clonotype turned up a few times. CDR3 in amino acids: CASRPTGGLYNEQFF. CDR3 DNA: TGTGCCAGCAGACCCACAGGGGGACTCTACAATGAGCAGTTCTTC. This sequence joins TRBV6-2 or TRBV6-3 and TRBJ2-1; 8 bases fit TRBD1. This CDR3 region has 15 residues. Germline lookup yields CDR1 MNHEY and CDR2 SVGEGT. The V segment lost 6 bases and the J segment 3 bases; nucleotides outside the gene matches: 7.

The genes are TRBV7-2 and TRBJ2-4; D remains unclear. This CDR3 comprises 15 residues. The V end was cut by 6 bases, the J end by 3 bases, with 15 bases between. Per the germline V gene, CDR1 is SGHTA and CDR2 is FQGNSA. In DNA, the CDR3 is TGTGCCAGCAGATCAGGTCGGCACAACAAAAACATTCAGTACTTC. Its protein product is CASRSGRHNKNIQYF.

This chain links TRBV7-2 with TRBJ2-5, with 14 nucleotides matching TRBD2. The CDR3 has 15 amino acids. Trimming removed 5 bases from V and 5 bases from J; junction bases left unmatched: 4. Germline-derived CDR1 and CDR2 are SGHTA and FQGNSA. The chain's CDR3 is CASSRGLAGDETQYF. The CDR3 bases are TGTGCCAGCAGCCGGGGACTAGCGGGAGATGAGACCCAGTACTTC.

This rearrangement joins TRBV12-3 or TRBV12-4 to TRBJ1-2; 7 bases line up with TRBD1. The CDR3 extends over 16 amino acids. Trimming at V came to 2 bases and at J to 6 bases, leaving 12 bases not matched to a gene. The CDR3 region is CASSLRGQEHAHGYTF. In DNA form, the CDR3 reads TGTGCCAGCAGTTTAAGGGGGCAGGAACATGCCCATGGCTACACCTTC.